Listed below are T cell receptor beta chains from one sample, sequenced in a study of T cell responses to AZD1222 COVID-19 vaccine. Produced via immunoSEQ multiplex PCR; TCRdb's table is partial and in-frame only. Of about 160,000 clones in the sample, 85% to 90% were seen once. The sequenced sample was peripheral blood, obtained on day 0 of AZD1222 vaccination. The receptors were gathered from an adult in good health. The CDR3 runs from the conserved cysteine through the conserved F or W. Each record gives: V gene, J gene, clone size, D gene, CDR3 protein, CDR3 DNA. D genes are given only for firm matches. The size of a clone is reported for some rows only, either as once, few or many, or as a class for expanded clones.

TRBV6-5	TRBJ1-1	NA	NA	CASSYSSEAMNTEAFF	TGTGCCAGCAGTTACTCTTCCGAGGCTATGAACACTGAAGCTTTCTTT
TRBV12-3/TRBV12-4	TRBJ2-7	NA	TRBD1	CASSSPGTGQYF	TGTGCCAGCAGCTCCCCCGGGACAGGGCAGTACTTC
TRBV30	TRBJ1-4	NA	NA	CAWSNGGAYKKLFF	TGTGCCTGGAGCAATGGGGGGGCTTATAAAAAACTGTTTTTT
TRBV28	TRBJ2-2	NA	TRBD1	CASSLGTATGELFF	TGTGCCAGCAGTCTAGGGACAGCCACCGGGGAGCTGTTTTTT
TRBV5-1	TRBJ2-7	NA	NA	CASSLVALTYEQYF	TGCGCCAGCAGCTTGGTGGCACTCACCTACGAGCAGTACTTC
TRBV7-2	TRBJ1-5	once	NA	CASSLGGGMAFNQPQHF	TGTGCCAGCAGCTTAGGAGGGGGTATGGCATTCAATCAGCCCCAGCATTTT
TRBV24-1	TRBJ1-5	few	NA	CATSDDSRHQPQHF	TGTGCCACCAGTGATGACAGTCGTCATCAGCCCCAGCATTTT
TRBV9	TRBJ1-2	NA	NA	CASKRGGNYGYTF	TGTGCCAGCAAAAGGGGTGGTAACTATGGCTACACCTTC
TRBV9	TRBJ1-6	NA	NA	CASSVEGQHNSPLHF	TGTGCCAGCAGCGTAGAGGGACAACATAATTCACCCCTCCACTTT
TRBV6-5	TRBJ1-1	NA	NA	CASTARPGDTEAFF	TGTGCCAGCACAGCCCGCCCGGGTGACACTGAAGCTTTCTTT
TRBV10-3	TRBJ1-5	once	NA	CAISEEGGGNQPQHF	TGTGCCATCAGTGAGGAAGGGGGAGGCAATCAGCCCCAGCATTTT
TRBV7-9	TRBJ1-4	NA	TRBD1	CASSLRTDRVGREKLFF	TGTGCCAGCAGCCTACGAACGGACAGGGTCGGACGGGAAAAACTGTTTTTT
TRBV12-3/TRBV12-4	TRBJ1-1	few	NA	CASTLRGNGAFF	TGTGCCAGCACACTACGGGGAAATGGAGCTTTCTTT
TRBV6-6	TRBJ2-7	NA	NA	CASSLLVSHEQYF	TGTGCCAGCAGTTTATTAGTTTCCCACGAGCAGTACTTC
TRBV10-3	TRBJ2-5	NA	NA	CAISEKAIEETQYF	TGTGCCATCAGTGAGAAAGCAATCGAAGAGACCCAGTACTTC
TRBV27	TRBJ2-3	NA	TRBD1	CASSLLRGGTGGTDTQYF	TGTGCCAGCAGTTTATTGAGAGGGGGGACAGGGGGCACAGATACGCAGTATTTT
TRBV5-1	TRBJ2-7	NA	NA	CASSLTTASYEQYF	TGCGCCAGCAGCCTCACAACGGCGTCCTACGAGCAGTACTTC
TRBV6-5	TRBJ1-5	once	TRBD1	CASSTTGGINQPQHF	TGTGCCAGCAGTACGACAGGGGGAATCAATCAGCCCCAGCATTTT
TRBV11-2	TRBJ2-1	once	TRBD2	CASSLVGGGVYNEQFF	TGTGCCAGCAGCTTAGTTGGGGGGGGTGTCTACAATGAGCAGTTCTTC
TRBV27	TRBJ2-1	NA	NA	CASRLGPSPYNEQFF	TGTGCCAGCAGACTCGGGCCTTCACCATACAATGAGCAGTTCTTC
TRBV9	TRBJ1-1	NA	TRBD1	CASSVGTVNTEAFF	TGTGCCAGCAGCGTGGGGACAGTCAACACTGAAGCTTTCTTT
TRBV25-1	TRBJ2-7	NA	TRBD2	CASSEQGGVEQYF	TGTGCCAGCAGTGAGCAGGGAGGGGTCGAGCAGTACTTC
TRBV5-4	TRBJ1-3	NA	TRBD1	CASRRDREDTIYF	TGTGCCAGCAGACGGGACAGGGAGGACACCATATATTTT
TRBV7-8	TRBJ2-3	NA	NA	CASSLEQRMDTQYF	TGTGCCAGCAGCTTAGAGCAGCGTATGGATACGCAGTATTTT
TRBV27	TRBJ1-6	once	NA	CASSFTRWDSPLHF	TGTGCCAGCAGTTTTACCAGGTGGGATTCACCCCTCCACTTT
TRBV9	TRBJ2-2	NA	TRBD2	CASSVTAGGGGELFF	TGTGCCAGCAGCGTAACGGCGGGGGGAGGCGGGGAGCTGTTTTTT
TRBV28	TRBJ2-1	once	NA	CASSFVGLGLSEQFF	TGTGCCAGCAGTTTCGTCGGTTTAGGACTATCTGAGCAGTTCTTC
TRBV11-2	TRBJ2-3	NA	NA	CASSFYGLWDTQYF	TGTGCCAGCAGCTTTTATGGTCTGTGGGATACGCAGTATTTT
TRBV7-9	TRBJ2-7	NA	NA	CATATRATSYEQYF	TGTGCCACCGCGACCAGGGCAACCTCCTACGAGCAGTACTTC
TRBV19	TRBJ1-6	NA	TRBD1	CASSIVGTGGNSPLHF	TGTGCCAGTAGTATCGTTGGGACAGGGGGCAATTCACCCCTCCACTTT
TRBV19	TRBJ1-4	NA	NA	CASKPDATNEKLFF	TGTGCCAGTAAGCCGGACGCAACTAATGAAAAACTGTTTTTT
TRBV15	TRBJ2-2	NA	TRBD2	CAASELAGAPNTGELFF	TGTGCCGCCAGCGAACTAGCGGGGGCACCGAACACCGGGGAGCTGTTTTTT
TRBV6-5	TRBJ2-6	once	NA	CASSYSRRLGANVLTF	TGTGCCAGCAGTTACTCACGACGGCTTGGGGCCAACGTCCTGACTTTC
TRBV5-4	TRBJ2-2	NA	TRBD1	CASSSRQQGRVGELFF	TGTGCCAGCAGCTCGAGGCAACAGGGGCGTGTCGGGGAGCTGTTTTTT
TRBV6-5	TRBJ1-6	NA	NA	CASSYRGDSPLHF	TGTGCCAGCAGTTACAGGGGGGACTCACCCCTCCACTTT